This TCR beta chain is from a study of cytomegalovirus exposure and HLA in healthy donors. Trimming stripped 1 base from V and 3 bases from J, with 10 bases between. This CDR3 spans 14 amino acids. From germline, CDR1 is MNHEY and CDR2 SMNVEV (reference sequence). In the PCR, 60 Vbeta and 13 Jbeta primers were used. In the source study's methods: Roughly 11 million shared chains were among the roughly 78 million unique TCR beta chains that a later analysis counted. Method: immunoSEQ multiplex PCR; TCRdb's copy keeps in-frame clones and lacks some. Clone size and V and J calls were adopted from that table, with D and trimming inferred from the DNA. The table has 150,000 to 200,000 clones, around four fifths seen once.

This receptor was obtained from a female donor in good health and CMV-seronegative. The V gene is TRBV27, the J gene TRBJ2-7, with TRBD1 as a possible D gene (6 bases). Sequencing input: PBMCs. This CDR3 reads CASSLFGGDYEQYF. The CDR3 DNA is TGTGCCAGCAGTTTATTTGGGGGCGACTACGAGCAGTACTTC.